Sequencing of this T cell receptor beta chain was carried out in a study of T cell changes during pregnancy in multiple sclerosis. CDR1 is KGHSH and CDR2 is LQKENI in the germline V gene. V trimming: 6 bases; J trimming: 2 bases; junction bases outside the gene matches: 10. This CDR3 is 16 amino acids long. Libraries were prepared by immunoSEQ multiplex PCR; TCRdb keeps only in-frame clonotypes and omits some of them. The sample has about 97,000 clones, 90% seen once. This specimen was peripheral blood, taken in the second trimester of pregnancy. The sequence derives from a female donor in good health, enrolled as a control in a pregnancy study. This chain links TRBV18 with TRBJ2-3, with TRBD1 matching over 8 bases. CDR3 sequence: CASSVNRGMDTDTQYF. Here the CDR3 DNA reads TGTGCCAGCTCCGTCAACAGGGGGATGGACACAGATACGCAGTATTTT.